Shown below are 18 T cell receptor beta chains from a single sample sequenced in a study of radiation and T cells in renal cell carcinoma. The data were produced by immunoSEQ multiplex PCR, yet TCRdb's version contains in-frame clones alone and is incomplete. The profile covers about 25,000 clones, with roughly 50% appearing a single time and 20% to 25% taken by the ten largest. Treatment denoted: treatment-naive control, cytoreductive nephrectomy. The sequences come from tumor tissue, collected from a patient whose treatment was nephrectomy without radiotherapy. These receptors were taken from a man aged 40-50 years with renal cell carcinoma.

V usage is TRBV7-9 and J usage is TRBJ1-3; D not resolved. Germline V gene sequence: CDR1 SEHNR, CDR2 FQNEAQ (reference sequence). Trimming removed 2 bases from V and 4 bases from J, with 15 bases in between. This CDR3 is 16 amino acids long. The DNA for the CDR3 is TGTGCCAGCAGCTTAAACTGGCATGGCAGCGGAAACACCATATATTTT. It yields the protein CASSLNWHGSGNTIYF.

This clone has a count of ten or more. This chain connects TRBV7-2 to TRBJ1-1; D uncertain. Trimming removed 3 bases at V and 7 bases at J, with 6 bases between. The CDR3 runs 11 residues. CDR1 is SGHTA, CDR2 FQGNSA, per germline. The CDR3 here is CASSFKGEAFF. The DNA for the CDR3 is TGTGCCAGCAGCTTCAAGGGTGAAGCTTTCTTT.

This clone was seen only a few times. The chain employs TRBV5-1 and TRBJ2-1, with 9 bases that match TRBD1. The V and J ends lost 4 bases and 4 bases, in that order; junction bases with no gene match: 6. In germline, CDR1 is SGHRS, CDR2 YFSETQ. The CDR3 length is 15 residues. The DNA for the CDR3 is TGCGCCAGCAGCCCCGGACAGGGGCAATACAATGAGCAGTTCTTC. It yields the protein CASSPGQGQYNEQFF.

This clone has more than one count but fewer than ten. V and J are TRBV10-3 and TRBJ1-6; D is uncertain. From germline, CDR1 is ENHRY and CDR2 SYGVKD. The CDR3 extends over 12 amino acids. The V end lost 3 bases, the J end lost 9 bases, and 6 bases lay between the germline ends. The CDR3, as DNA: TGTGCCATCAGTGACTGGAGTTCACCCCTCCACTTT. It specifies CAISDWSSPLHF.

The chain has TRBV5-5 and TRBJ2-1; D is uncertain. V gave up 0 bases and J gave up 10 bases, with 17 bases separating them. Germline loops: CDR1 SGHKS, CDR2 YYEKEE (reference sequence). The CDR3 consists of 15 residues. The DNA of the CDR3 is TGTGCCAGCAGCTTGGCGACGCCGCCCGTTGGGGAGCAGTTCTTC. Translation: CASSLATPPVGEQFF.

This clone was observed a handful of times. V gene TRBV28 combines with J gene TRBJ1-1; D might be TRBD1 (6 bases). This CDR3 contains 14 residues. In germline, CDR1 is MDHEN, CDR2 SYDVKM. Between the trimmed V and J ends, which lost 5 bases and 1 base, there was a span of 11 bases. The CDR3 here is CASSKGGGNTEAFF. As DNA, the CDR3 is TGTGCCAGCAGTAAGGGGGGAGGGAACACTGAAGCTTTCTTT.

The chain couples TRBV9 to TRBJ2-2; possible D gene TRBD2, 5 bases. The V end was cut by 0 bases, the J end by 3 bases, with 9 bases between. CDR3 length: 15 residues. Germline CDR1 and CDR2: SGDLS and YYNGEE. The chain's CDR3 is CASSVATGDTGELFF. The CDR3 DNA is TGTGCCAGCAGCGTAGCGACCGGGGACACCGGGGAGCTGTTTTTT.

This clone was seen at least ten times. This chain joins TRBV27 and TRBJ1-2; perhaps TRBD1 as D (6 bases). The germline V and J ends were trimmed by 6 bases and 7 bases, with 21 bases remaining between them. Germline CDR1 and CDR2: MNHEY and SMNVEV (reference sequence). The CDR3 is 15 residues long. The CDR3 DNA follows: TGTGCCAGCAGGGGGGGTGGCTCAGGGGAAGCTGGCTACACCTTC. Amino acid sequence: CASRGGGSGEAGYTF.

There are many counts of this clone. The CDR3 region has the DNA TGTGCCAGTAGGACGACAAGCTCCTATAATTCACCCCTCCACTTT. The encoded protein is CASRTTSSYNSPLHF. J is TRBJ1-6 and V is TRBV19; D gene unclear. V was cut by 6 bases and J by 0 bases, with 9 bases left in between. Germline V lookup: CDR1 LNHDA, CDR2 SQIVND (reference sequence). There are 15 residues in the CDR3.

The chain recombines TRBV10-3 with TRBJ2-3; a weak D match, TRBD2 (6 bases). This CDR3 spans 19 amino acids. Germline V CDR1 and CDR2: ENHRY, SYGVKD. V was cut by 4 bases and J by 4 bases, with 27 bases left in between. The CDR3 region has the DNA TGTGCCATCAGTGCTGGGCGGCGGGGACGTACCGGGGGATCAGATACGCAGTATTTT. This encodes CAISAGRRGRTGGSDTQYF.

CDR3 residues: CASSFGGVEDEQYF. For the CDR3, the DNA is TGCGCCAGCAGCTTTGGGGGAGTAGAAGACGAGCAGTACTTC. This rearrangement joins TRBV5-1 to TRBJ2-7, with D perhaps matching TRBD1 or TRBD2 (5 bases each). Trimming pared 2 bases from V and 5 bases from J, leaving 14 bases between. The CDR3 runs 14 residues. Germline V gene lookup returns CDR1 SGHRS and CDR2 YFSETQ. Variable domain in full (rest from reference TRBV5-1 and TRBJ2-7): KAGVTQTPRYLIKTRGQQVTLSCSPISGHRSVSWYQQTPGQGLQFLFEYFSETQRNKGNFPGRFSGRQFSNSRSEMNVSTLELGDSALYLCASSFGGVEDEQYFGPGTRLTVT.

This clone was found once. The CDR3 sequence: CASSLSFQETQYF. The CDR3 DNA reads as TGTGCCAGCAGTTTATCATTTCAAGAGACCCAGTACTTC. This chain uses TRBV27 with TRBJ2-5; D is unclear. The V end was cut by 0 bases, the J end by 2 bases, with 4 bases between. The CDR3 contains 13 residues. Germline CDR1 is MNHEY and CDR2 is SMNVEV (reference sequence).

The V gene is TRBV5-1, the J gene TRBJ1-1; possibly TRBD1 for D (6 bases). CDR3 size: 17 residues. The V gene lost 7 bases and the J gene lost 0 bases, with 22 bases spanning the gap. The germline V gene has CDR1 SGHRS and CDR2 YFSETQ. For the CDR3, the DNA is TGCGCCAGCGCATTCGGCGGGGGGCGGGCCATGAACACTGAAGCTTTCTTT. The encoded protein is CASAFGGGRAMNTEAFF. The variable domain in full, with the rest retrieved from reference TRBV5-1 and TRBJ1-1, is KAGVTQTPRYLIKTRGQQVTLSCSPISGHRSVSWYQQTPGQGLQFLFEYFSETQRNKGNFPGRFSGRQFSNSRSEMNVSTLELGDSALYLCASAFGGGRAMNTEAFFGQGTRLTVV.

V and J are TRBV6-4 and TRBJ1-1, with TRBD1 identical over 11 bases. V lost 6 bases to trimming and J lost 4 bases; unmatched junction nucleotides: 13. Germline lookup yields CDR1 MRHNA and CDR2 SNTAGT. CDR3 length: 17 amino acids. DNA for the CDR3: TGTGCCAGCAGAAGAAATTACCGGGACAGGGGGTCCACTGAAGCTTTCTTT. Translated, it gives CASRRNYRDRGSTEAFF.

The chain combines TRBV7-6 with TRBJ2-2; D gene ambiguous. The CDR3 contains 14 residues. V gave up 5 bases and J gave up 4 bases, with 11 bases separating them. Germline V gives CDR1 SGHVS, CDR2 FNYEAQ. In DNA, the CDR3 is TGTGCCAGCAGCCCCTCGGCGGTCACCGGGGAGCTGTTTTTT. Its translation is CASSPSAVTGELFF.

The chain combines TRBV2 with TRBJ1-1; the match to TRBD1 covers 9 bases. This CDR3 contains 15 residues. Germline CDR1 reads SNHLY; CDR2 reads FYNNEI. V dropped 6 bases and J dropped 9; count of bases not matched to a gene: 14. DNA of the CDR3: TGTGCCAGCAGCGTACAGGGGGCGGGACCCTTGAAAGCTTTCTTT. Its translation: CASSVQGAGPLKAFF.

The chain recombines TRBV7-6 with TRBJ2-2, with a weak D call TRBD2 (5 bases). Between the trimmed V and J ends, which lost 1 base and 4 bases, there was a span of 13 bases. This CDR3 comprises 16 residues. Germline CDR1 reads SGHVS; CDR2 reads FNYEAQ. CDR3: CASSLGGLPTTGELFF. The CDR3 coding sequence is TGTGCCAGCAGCTTAGGTGGACTCCCGACCACCGGGGAGCTGTTTTTT.

The V gene is TRBV27, the J gene TRBJ2-2; 7 positions agree with TRBD2. The CDR3 totals 15 residues. The V gene's germline CDR1 is MNHEY and CDR2 SMNVEV (reference sequence). The V and J ends lost 8 bases and 7 bases, in that order; junction bases with no gene match: 13. The CDR3 sequence: CASRRLAGVIGELFF. The CDR3 nucleotides read TGTGCCAGCCGCCGATTGGCGGGGGTTATCGGGGAGCTGTTTTTT.